This passage covers 18 T cell receptor beta chains from one sample sequenced in a study of cytomegalovirus exposure and HLA in healthy donors. The PCR was carried out with 60 Vbeta primers and 13 Jbeta primers. TCRdb's copy holds only in-frame clones and misses some; the assay was immunoSEQ multiplex PCR. The repertoire has some 140,000 clones, 70% to 80% of them found once; the top ten carry approximately 0.94%. The source material was PBMCs. These receptors were taken from a woman in her sixties or seventies in good health and CMV-seronegative.

This clone appeared once. The rearrangement uses TRBV27 and TRBJ1-6; TRBD1 is a possible D gene (5 bases). The ends were cut back, 7 bases at V and 9 bases at J, with 16 bases in the middle. The CDR3 spans 14 residues. Germline values: CDR1 MNHEY, CDR2 SMNVEV (reference sequence). In DNA, the CDR3 is TGTGCCAGCACTCCCGGGGGGGGTGTTTCACCCCTCCACTTT. Its protein product is CASTPGGGVSPLHF.

Remarks on this clone: Within the sample, other DNA sequences also encode this same CDR3. This rearrangement joins TRBV5-1 to TRBJ2-3; 14 bases agree with TRBD2. V lost 5 bases to trimming and J lost 4 bases; unmatched junction nucleotides: 9. CDR1 and CDR2 (germline): SGHRS, YFSETQ. This CDR3 is 17 amino acids long. The CDR3 nucleotides are TGCGCCAGCAGTGTCGGGACTAGCGGGAGAAGGGCAGATACGCAGTATTTT. It specifies CASSVGTSGRRADTQYF.

The CDR3 sequence is CASSQGALGSPLHF. The CDR3 nucleotides are TGTGCCAGCAGCCAGGGGGCTCTGGGTTCACCCCTCCACTTT. V and J are TRBV7-3 and TRBJ1-6; 8 bases line up with TRBD1. Germline CDR1 and CDR2: SGHTA and FQGTGA. V was pared by 5 bases and J by 9 bases, with 6 bases of the junction left unmatched. The CDR3 length is 14 residues.

In nucleotides, the CDR3 is TGTGCCAGCAGCTTAGTCTCTCCCTTCAGTTTAGATACGCAGTATTTT. This codes for CASSLVSPFSLDTQYF. The chain employs TRBV7-2 and TRBJ2-3, with unresolved D. This CDR3 region has 16 residues. Germline CDR1 reads SGHTA; CDR2 reads FQGNSA. V was shortened by 1 base and J by 5 bases, with 16 bases between the two germline ends.

This clone occurred a few times. The V and J genes are TRBV19 and TRBJ1-1, with D perhaps matching TRBD1 (5 bases). Germline-derived CDR1 and CDR2 are LNHDA and SQIVND (reference sequence). Trimming removed 8 bases at V and 5 bases at J, with 15 bases between. This CDR3 region has 13 residues. Written as DNA, the CDR3 is TGTGCCAGTCGATGGGGGAGGGGAACTGAAGCTTTCTTT. Encoded protein: CASRWGRGTEAFF.

The V call is TRBV20-1, the J call TRBJ1-1, with TRBD1 as a possible D gene (5 bases). This CDR3 region has 11 residues. Germline V CDR1 and CDR2: DFQATT, SNEGSKA (reference sequence). Here the CDR3 DNA reads TGCAGCATGGAGGGGCGGACTGAAGCTTTCTTT. Its translation is CSMEGRTEAFF.

This clone was detected only a few times. V gene TRBV10-3 combines with J gene TRBJ1-2; no clear D gene. V was shortened by 3 bases and J by 8 bases, with 7 bases between the two germline ends. Germline V gene sequence: CDR1 ENHRY, CDR2 SYGVKD. This CDR3 contains 11 residues. CDR3: CAISEARGYTF. CDR3 bases: TGTGCCATCAGTGAAGCGAGGGGCTACACCTTC.

In its sample, this clone was seen once. The chain is built from TRBV6-4 and TRBJ2-3; 8 bases map to TRBD1. V dropped 6 bases and J dropped 6; count of bases not matched to a gene: 8. This CDR3 is built from 14 residues. CDR1 MRHNA and CDR2 SNTAGT come from the germline V gene. The CDR3 DNA follows: TGTGCCAGCAGGCCCGGACAGGGTTACGATACGCAGTATTTT. Translating gives CASRPGQGYDTQYF.

The chain couples TRBV7-6 to TRBJ2-5; no firm D call. The V and J ends lost 1 base and 5 bases respectively, with 5 bases between them. The CDR3 is 12 residues long. Germline CDR1 is SGHVS and CDR2 is FNYEAQ. In nucleotides, the CDR3 is TGTGCCAGCAGCTTAGTCGGGGAGACCCAGTACTTC. This encodes CASSLVGETQYF.

The chain uses TRBV19 and TRBJ1-2, with D hard to call. Germline V gives CDR1 LNHDA, CDR2 SQIVND (reference sequence). V shed 3 bases and J shed 7 bases, with 9 bases lying between them. The CDR3 loop spans 12 amino acids. In DNA, the CDR3 is TGTGCCAGTAGTATGTCGGGAGTTGGCTACACCTTC. Translation: CASSMSGVGYTF.

The CDR3 loop is CASGRTGVETQYF. CDR3 in DNA: TGTGCTAGTGGCCGGACAGGGGTGGAGACCCAGTACTTC. V gene TRBV12-5 combines with J gene TRBJ2-5; the match to TRBD1 covers 9 bases. Germline CDR1 reads LGHNT; CDR2 reads FRNRAP. V shed 6 bases and J 5 bases; nucleotides not matched to a gene: 4. This CDR3 contains 13 residues.

The CDR3 region is CASTHWGGPYEQYF. The CDR3 nucleotides are TGTGCCAGCACCCACTGGGGGGGCCCCTACGAGCAGTACTTC. The gene calls are TRBV5-6 and TRBJ2-7; D is possibly TRBD2 (7 bases). The CDR3 spans 14 residues. The V gene lost 6 bases and the J gene lost 2 bases, with 15 bases spanning the gap. Looked up from germline, CDR1 is SGHDT and CDR2 is YYEEEE.

The chain couples TRBV6-1 to TRBJ2-2; no reliable D call. This CDR3 is 12 amino acids long. CDR1 is MNHNS and CDR2 is SASEGT in the germline V gene. Deletions cut 3 bases from V and 6 bases from J, with 5 bases between. CDR3 region: CASSDFSGELFF. In DNA form, the CDR3 reads TGTGCCAGCAGTGACTTTTCCGGGGAGCTGTTTTTT.

The chain uses TRBV28 and TRBJ2-7; 10 bases map to TRBD2. With V trimmed by 6 bases and J by 3 bases, 35 bases remained unmatched. The CDR3 contains 24 residues. Germline V gene sequence: CDR1 MDHEN, CDR2 SYDVKM. For the CDR3, the DNA is TGTGCCAGCAGGAGGGGATTCCCAGGGGGGGCCGGACTAGCGGAGGGAGGTAGTGTCTACGAGCAGTACTTC. Translated, it gives CASRRGFPGGAGLAEGGSVYEQYF.

This clone has just one count. The chain is built from TRBV7-9 and TRBJ2-1, with 7 positions matching TRBD1. Germline CDR1 and CDR2: SEHNR and FQNEAQ (reference sequence). The V segment lost 5 bases and the J segment 3 bases; nucleotides outside the gene matches: 7. The CDR3 runs to 15 residues. CDR3 amino acids: CASSHRAGGYNEQFF. The CDR3, as DNA: TGTGCCAGCAGCCATAGGGCAGGGGGCTACAATGAGCAGTTCTTC.

The V call is TRBV28, the J call TRBJ2-2; 9 nucleotides align to TRBD1. The CDR3 loop spans 15 amino acids. After removal of 5 bases from V and 8 bases from J, the junction contained 9 bases not matched to a gene. CDR1 and CDR2 (germline): MDHEN, SYDVKM. CDR3 sequence reads: CASSGTGTGSGELFF. The DNA for the CDR3 is TGTGCCAGCAGTGGAACCGGGACAGGGTCTGGGGAGCTGTTTTTT.

The chain has TRBV7-3 and TRBJ2-1; D is possibly TRBD2 (5 bases). Trimming removed 3 bases at V and 6 bases at J, with 12 bases between. CDR1 and CDR2 (germline): SGHTA, FQGTGA. The CDR3 covers 14 residues. CDR3 bases: TGTGCCAGCAGCTTGGCAGCGGTTAGCAATGAGCAGTTCTTC. This encodes CASSLAAVSNEQFF.

The chain recombines TRBV11-2 with TRBJ1-1; TRBD1 is a possible D gene (5 bases). V was clipped by 2 bases and J by 1 base, with 14 bases between them. The V gene's germline CDR1 is SGHAT and CDR2 FQNNGV. The CDR3 loop spans 16 amino acids. CDR3 in amino acids: CASSLNRLQGNTEAFF. The CDR3 coding sequence is TGTGCCAGCAGCTTAAATCGGTTGCAGGGGAACACTGAAGCTTTCTTT.